This T cell receptor beta chain was identified during a study of shared clonotypes between healthy human individuals. The CDR3 spans 16 residues. V gave up 5 bases and J gave up 2 bases, with 16 bases separating them. Germline loops: CDR1 SNHLY, CDR2 FYNNEI. Assay execution took place at the deep level. TCRdb keeps only in-frame clones here, not all; method: immunoSEQ multiplex PCR. The sample lists more than 400,000 clones, 95% to 97% occurring once. V is TRBV2 and J is TRBJ1-5; TRBD1 might be the D (6 bases). The TCR sequence derives from a woman between 25 and 40 years old in good health. Sequences were obtained from naive CD4+ T cells sorted from blood. The subset here: CD45RA+ positively selected. As DNA, the CDR3 is TGTGCCAGCAGTTTCTTTGTACAGGGAGGCAATCAGCCCCAGCATTTT. This codes for CASSFFVQGGNQPQHF. Drawing the rest from reference TRBV2 and TRBJ1-5, the complete variable domain is EPEVTQTPSHQVTQMGQEVILRCVPISNHLYFYWYRQILGQKVEFLVSFYNNEISEKSEIFDDQFSVERPDGSNFTLKIRSTKLEDSAMYFCASSFFVQGGNQPQHFGDGTRLSIL.